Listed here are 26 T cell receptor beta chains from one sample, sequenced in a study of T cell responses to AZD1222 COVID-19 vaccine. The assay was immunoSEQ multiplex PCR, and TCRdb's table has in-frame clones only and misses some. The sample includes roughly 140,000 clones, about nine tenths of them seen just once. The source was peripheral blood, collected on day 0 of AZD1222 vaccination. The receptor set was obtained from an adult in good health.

The CDR3 nucleotides are TGTGCCACCAGCAGAGGCGACAGGGGCGAGCAGTACTTC. Amino acid sequence: CATSRGDRGEQYF. The V gene is TRBV15, the J gene TRBJ2-7; 8 positions match TRBD1. The germline V gene encodes CDR1 LNHNV and CDR2 YYDKDF (reference sequence). The CDR3 extends over 13 amino acids. V lost 1 base to trimming and J lost 6 bases; unmatched junction nucleotides: 2.

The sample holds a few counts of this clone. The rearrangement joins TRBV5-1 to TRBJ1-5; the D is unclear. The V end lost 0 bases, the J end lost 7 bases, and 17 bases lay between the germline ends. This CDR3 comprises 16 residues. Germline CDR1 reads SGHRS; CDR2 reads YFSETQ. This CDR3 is CASSLGVTEDGQPQHF. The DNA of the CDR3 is TGCGCCAGCAGCTTGGGGGTGACGGAGGACGGCCAGCCCCAGCATTTT.

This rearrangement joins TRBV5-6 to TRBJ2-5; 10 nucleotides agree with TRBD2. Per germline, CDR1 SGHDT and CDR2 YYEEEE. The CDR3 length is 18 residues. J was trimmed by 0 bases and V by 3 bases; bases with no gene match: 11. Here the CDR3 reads CASSSIWGSGGYQETQYF. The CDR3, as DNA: TGTGCCAGCAGCTCGATATGGGGTAGCGGGGGGTACCAAGAGACCCAGTACTTC. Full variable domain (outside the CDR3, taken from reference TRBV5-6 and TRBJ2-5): DAGVTQSPTHLIKTRGQQVTLRCSPKSGHDTVSWYQQALGQGPQFIFQYYEEEERQRGNFPDRFSGHQFPNYSSELNVNALLLGDSALYLCASSSIWGSGGYQETQYFGPGTRLLVL.

In nucleotides, the CDR3 is TGTGCCAGCAGTTACTCGTCGGCGAAGGGCTACACCTTC. It translates to CASSYSSAKGYTF. The gene calls are TRBV6-5 and TRBJ1-2; unclear D gene. The CDR3 has 13 amino acids. V shed 0 bases and J shed 8 bases, with 10 bases lying between them. Germline V lookup: CDR1 MNHEY, CDR2 SVGAGI.

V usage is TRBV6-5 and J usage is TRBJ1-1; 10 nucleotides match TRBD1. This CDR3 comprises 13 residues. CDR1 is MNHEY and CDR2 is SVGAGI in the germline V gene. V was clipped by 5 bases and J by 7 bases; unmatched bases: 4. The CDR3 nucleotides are TGTGCCAGCAGTAAGGACAGGGGGTTTGAAGCTTTCTTT. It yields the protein CASSKDRGFEAFF.

In nucleotides, the CDR3 is TGTGCCTGGAGTGGGACACGCGAACTATATAGCAATCAGCCCCAGCATTTT. The encoded protein is CAWSGTRELYSNQPQHF. The chain uses TRBV30 and TRBJ1-5, with D perhaps matching TRBD1 (5 bases). V lost 1 base and J lost 0, with 16 bases in between. The CDR3 contains 17 residues. Germline CDR1 reads GTSNPN; CDR2 reads SVGIG (reference sequence).

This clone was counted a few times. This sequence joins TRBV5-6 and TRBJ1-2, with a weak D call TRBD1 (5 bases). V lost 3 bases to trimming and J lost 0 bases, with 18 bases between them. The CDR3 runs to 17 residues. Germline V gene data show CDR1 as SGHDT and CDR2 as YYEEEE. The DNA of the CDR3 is TGTGCCAGCAGCTGGGGAGGGGCCGGACTATCTAACTATGGCTACACCTTC. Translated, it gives CASSWGGAGLSNYGYTF.

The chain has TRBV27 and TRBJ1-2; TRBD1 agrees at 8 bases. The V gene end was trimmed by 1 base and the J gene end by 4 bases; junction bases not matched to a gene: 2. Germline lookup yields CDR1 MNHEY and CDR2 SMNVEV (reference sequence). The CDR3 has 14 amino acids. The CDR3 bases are TGTGCCAGCAGTTTATATCAGGGGGCCTATGGCTACACCTTC. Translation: CASSLYQGAYGYTF.

The chain's CDR3 is CASRPPGGHNSPLHF. CDR3 bases: TGTGCCAGTAGGCCCCCAGGGGGTCATAATTCACCCCTCCACTTT. This chain connects TRBV19 to TRBJ1-6; 7 bases map to TRBD1. CDR3 length: 15 amino acids. Per germline, CDR1 LNHDA and CDR2 SQIVND (reference sequence). Trimming removed 6 bases from V and 5 bases from J; junction bases left unmatched: 7. The whole variable domain, filled in from reference TRBV19 and TRBJ1-6, reads DGGITQSPKYLFRKEGQNVTLSCEQNLNHDAMYWYRQDPGQGLRLIYYSQIVNDFQKGDIAEGYSVSREKKESFPLTVTSAQKNPTAFYLCASRPPGGHNSPLHFGNGTRLTVT.

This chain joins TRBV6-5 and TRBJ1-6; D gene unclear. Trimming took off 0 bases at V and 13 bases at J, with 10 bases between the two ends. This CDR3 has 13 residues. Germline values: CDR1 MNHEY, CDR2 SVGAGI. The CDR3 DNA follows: TGTGCCAGCAGTTACTCGGGCAGCCGGCCCCTCCACTTT. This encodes CASSYSGSRPLHF.

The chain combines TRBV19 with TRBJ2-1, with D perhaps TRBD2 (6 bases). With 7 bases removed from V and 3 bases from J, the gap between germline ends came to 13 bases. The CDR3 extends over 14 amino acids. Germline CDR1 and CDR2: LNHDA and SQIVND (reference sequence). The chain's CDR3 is CASIGGAYYNEQFF. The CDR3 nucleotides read TGTGCCAGTATTGGCGGGGCCTACTACAATGAGCAGTTCTTC. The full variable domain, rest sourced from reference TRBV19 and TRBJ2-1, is DGGITQSPKYLFRKEGQNVTLSCEQNLNHDAMYWYRQDPGQGLRLIYYSQIVNDFQKGDIAEGYSVSREKKESFPLTVTSAQKNPTAFYLCASIGGAYYNEQFFGPGTRLTVL.

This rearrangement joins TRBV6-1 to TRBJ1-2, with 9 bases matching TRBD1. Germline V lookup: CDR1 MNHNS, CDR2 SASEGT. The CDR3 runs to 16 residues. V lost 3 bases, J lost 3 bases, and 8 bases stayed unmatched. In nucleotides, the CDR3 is TGTGCCAGCAGTGACCCCCGGACAGGGGTAGACTATGGCTACACCTTC. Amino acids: CASSDPRTGVDYGYTF.

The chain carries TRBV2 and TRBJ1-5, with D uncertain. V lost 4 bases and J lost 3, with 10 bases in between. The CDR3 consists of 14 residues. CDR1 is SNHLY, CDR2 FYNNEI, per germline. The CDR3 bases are TGTGCCAGCAGTGGGGGAGGGTACAATCAGCCCCAGCATTTT. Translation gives CASSGGGYNQPQHF. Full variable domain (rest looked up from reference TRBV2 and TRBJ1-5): EPEVTQTPSHQVTQMGQEVILRCVPISNHLYFYWYRQILGQKVEFLVSFYNNEISEKSEIFDDQFSVERPDGSNFTLKIRSTKLEDSAMYFCASSGGGYNQPQHFGDGTRLSIL.

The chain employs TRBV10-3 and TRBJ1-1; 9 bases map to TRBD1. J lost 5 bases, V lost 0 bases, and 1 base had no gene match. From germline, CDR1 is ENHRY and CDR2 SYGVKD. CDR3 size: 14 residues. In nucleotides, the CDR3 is TGTGCCATCAGTGAGTCGGGACAGGGTACTGAAGCTTTCTTT. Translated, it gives CAISESGQGTEAFF.

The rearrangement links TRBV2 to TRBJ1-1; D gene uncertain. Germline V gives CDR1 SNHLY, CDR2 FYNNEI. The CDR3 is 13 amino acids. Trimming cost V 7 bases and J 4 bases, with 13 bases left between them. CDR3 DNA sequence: TGTGCCAGCACTCGCTCCAGGCTCACTGAAGCTTTCTTT. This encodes CASTRSRLTEAFF.

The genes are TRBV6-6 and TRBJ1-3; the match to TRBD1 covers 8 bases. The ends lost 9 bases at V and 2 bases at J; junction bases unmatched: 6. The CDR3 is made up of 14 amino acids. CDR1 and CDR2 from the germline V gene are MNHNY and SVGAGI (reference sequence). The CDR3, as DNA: TGTGCCAGTATGGACAGGGAAGCTGGAAACACCATATATTTT. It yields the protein CASMDREAGNTIYF.

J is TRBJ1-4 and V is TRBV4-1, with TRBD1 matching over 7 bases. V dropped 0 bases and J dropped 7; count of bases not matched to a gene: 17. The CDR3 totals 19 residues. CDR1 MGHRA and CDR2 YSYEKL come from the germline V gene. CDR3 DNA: TGCGCCAGCAGCCAAGAATCGGGTGGGGTACGACAGGGTCGTGAAAAACTGTTTTTT. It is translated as CASSQESGGVRQGREKLFF.

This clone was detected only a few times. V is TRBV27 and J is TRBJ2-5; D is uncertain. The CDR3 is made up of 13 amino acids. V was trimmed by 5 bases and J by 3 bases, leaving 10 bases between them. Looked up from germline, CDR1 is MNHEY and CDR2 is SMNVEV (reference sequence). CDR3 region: CASSTVSEETQYF. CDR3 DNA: TGTGCCAGCAGTACAGTCAGCGAAGAGACCCAGTACTTC.

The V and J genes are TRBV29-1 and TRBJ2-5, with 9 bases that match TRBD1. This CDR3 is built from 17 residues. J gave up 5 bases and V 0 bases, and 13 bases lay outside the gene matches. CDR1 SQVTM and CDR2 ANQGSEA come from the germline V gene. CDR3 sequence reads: CSVEDSRRTGDAETQYF. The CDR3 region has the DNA TGCAGCGTTGAAGACTCAAGGAGGACAGGGGACGCGGAGACCCAGTACTTC.

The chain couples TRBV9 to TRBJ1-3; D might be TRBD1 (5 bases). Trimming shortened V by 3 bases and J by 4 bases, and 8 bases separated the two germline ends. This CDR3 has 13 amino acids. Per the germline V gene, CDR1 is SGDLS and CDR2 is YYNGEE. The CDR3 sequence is CASSERQGNTIYF. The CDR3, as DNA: TGTGCCAGCAGCGAGAGACAGGGAAACACCATATATTTT.

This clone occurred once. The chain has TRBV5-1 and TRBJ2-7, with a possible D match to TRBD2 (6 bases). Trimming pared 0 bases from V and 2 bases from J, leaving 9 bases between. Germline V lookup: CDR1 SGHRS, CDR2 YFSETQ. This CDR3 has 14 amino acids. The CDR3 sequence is CASSLGRDPYEQYF. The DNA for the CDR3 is TGCGCCAGCAGCTTGGGGAGGGACCCCTACGAGCAGTACTTC.

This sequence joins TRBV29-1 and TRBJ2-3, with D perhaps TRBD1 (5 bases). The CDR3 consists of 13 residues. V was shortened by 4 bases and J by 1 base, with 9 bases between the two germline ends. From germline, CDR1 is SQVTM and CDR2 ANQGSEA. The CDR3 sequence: CSVGAGRTDTQYF. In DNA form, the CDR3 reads TGCAGCGTTGGAGCAGGGCGCACAGATACGCAGTATTTT.

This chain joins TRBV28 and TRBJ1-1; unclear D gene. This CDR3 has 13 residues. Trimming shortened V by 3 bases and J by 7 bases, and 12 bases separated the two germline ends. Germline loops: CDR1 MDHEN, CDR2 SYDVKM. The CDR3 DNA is TGTGCCAGCAGTTTGGGAGCCCAGTATGAAGCTTTCTTT. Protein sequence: CASSLGAQYEAFF.

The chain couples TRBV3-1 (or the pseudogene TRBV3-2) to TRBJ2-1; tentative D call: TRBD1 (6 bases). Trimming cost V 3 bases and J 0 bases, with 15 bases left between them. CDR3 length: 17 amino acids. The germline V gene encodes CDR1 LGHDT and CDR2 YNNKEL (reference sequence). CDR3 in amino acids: CASSQPRQVSSYNEQFF. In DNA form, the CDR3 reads TGTGCCAGCAGCCAGCCCAGACAGGTGAGCTCCTACAATGAGCAGTTCTTC.

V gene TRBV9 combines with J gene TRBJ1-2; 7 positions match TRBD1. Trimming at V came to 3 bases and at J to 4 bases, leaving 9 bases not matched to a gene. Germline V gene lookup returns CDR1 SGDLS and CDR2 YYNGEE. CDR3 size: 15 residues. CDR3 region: CASSARQGVPYGYTF. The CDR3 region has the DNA TGTGCCAGCAGCGCTAGGCAGGGGGTTCCCTATGGCTACACCTTC.

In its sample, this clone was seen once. The CDR3 protein is CAGGGVEKLFF. Written as DNA, the CDR3 is TGTGCCGGGGGGGGAGTTGAAAAACTGTTTTTT. The chain has TRBV30 and TRBJ1-4, with a possible D match to TRBD1 (5 bases). CDR3 size: 11 residues. Trimming stripped 8 bases from V and 7 bases from J, with 11 bases between. Germline CDR1 and CDR2: GTSNPN and SVGIG (reference sequence).